This T cell receptor (beta chain) was identified during a study of T cells in Graves' hyperthyroidism and ophthalmopathy. Overall study findings and caveats: In validation, the model predicted ophthalmopathy. These predictions came a median about 6.2 months before onset.

Exclusion of patients followed from uncontrolled infection, other autoimmune disease, pregnancy or lactation. This CDR3 comprises 17 residues. Germline V gene sequence: CDR1 MNHEY, CDR2 SVGEGT. Remarks on this clonotype: Its antigen is currently unknown. This clone may be a read error of a much larger clone one base away.

Amplification yielded TCR beta CDR3 regions, with RNA transcripts as the source. When the TCR CDR3 underwent first-round RT-PCR, the HTBI primer set was used. TCRdb ran MiXCR on the multiplex PCR reads and lists one entry per CDR3 protein. Of about 590,000 distinct CDR3 sequences in the sample, less than 20% are singletons; the top ten hold about 7%. This TCR was recovered from a woman aged 25 to 45 with Graves' hyperthyroidism. This sequence joins TRBV6-2 or TRBV6-3 and TRBJ2-1; 8 positions agree with TRBD2. The sample taken for sequencing was blood. CDR3 coding DNA: TGTGCCAGCACCCCTACCAGCGGGAGATCTCGGCACAATGAGCGGTTCTTC. Translated, it gives CASTPTSGRSRHNERFF.